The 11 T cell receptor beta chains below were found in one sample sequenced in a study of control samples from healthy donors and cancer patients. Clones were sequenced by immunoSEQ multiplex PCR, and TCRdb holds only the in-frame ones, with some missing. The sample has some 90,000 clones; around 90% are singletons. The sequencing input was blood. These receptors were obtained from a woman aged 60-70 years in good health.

CDR3 in DNA: TGCGCCAGCAGTGATCCCTACGGGACTAAACCCACCGGGGAGCTGTTTTTT. This translates into CASSDPYGTKPTGELFF. This chain links TRBV10-2 with TRBJ2-2; 7 bases are a match to TRBD2. The CDR3 has 17 amino acids. Germline V gene sequence: CDR1 WSHSY, CDR2 SAAADI. The V segment lost 3 bases and the J segment 4 bases; nucleotides outside the gene matches: 11.

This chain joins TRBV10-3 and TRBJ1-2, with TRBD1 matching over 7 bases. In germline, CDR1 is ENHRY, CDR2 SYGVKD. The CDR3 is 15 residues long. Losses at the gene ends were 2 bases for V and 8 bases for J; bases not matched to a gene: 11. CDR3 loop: CAISEQIGGAGGYTF. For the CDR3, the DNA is TGTGCCATCAGTGAGCAAATAGGGGGCGCGGGAGGCTACACCTTC.

The CDR3 reads CASSLNPGTGSEQYF. The CDR3 DNA follows: TGTGCCAGCAGCTTAAATCCAGGGACAGGGTCCGAGCAGTACTTC. This chain links TRBV7-3 with TRBJ2-7; 9 nucleotides match TRBD1. V dropped 1 base and J dropped 6; count of bases not matched to a gene: 7. Germline V gene sequence: CDR1 SGHTA, CDR2 FQGTGA. This CDR3 has 15 residues.

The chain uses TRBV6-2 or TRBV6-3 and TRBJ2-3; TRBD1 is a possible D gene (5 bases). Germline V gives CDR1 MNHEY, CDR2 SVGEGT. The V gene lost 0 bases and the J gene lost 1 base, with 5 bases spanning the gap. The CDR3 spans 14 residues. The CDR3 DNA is TGTGCCAGCAGTTACTCGGGGCGCACAGATACGCAGTATTTT. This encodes CASSYSGRTDTQYF.

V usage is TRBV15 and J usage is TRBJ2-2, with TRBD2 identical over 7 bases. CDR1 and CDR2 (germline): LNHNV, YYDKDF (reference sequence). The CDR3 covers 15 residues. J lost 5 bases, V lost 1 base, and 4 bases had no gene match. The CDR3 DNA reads TGTGCCACCAGCAGAGTGCAGGGAGGGACCGGGGAGCTGTTTTTT. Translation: CATSRVQGGTGELFF.

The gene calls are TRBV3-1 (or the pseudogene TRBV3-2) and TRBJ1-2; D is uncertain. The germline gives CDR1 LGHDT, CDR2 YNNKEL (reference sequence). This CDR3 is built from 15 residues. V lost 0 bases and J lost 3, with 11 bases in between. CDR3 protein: CASSQEAAYDYGYTF. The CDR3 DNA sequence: TGTGCCAGCAGCCAAGAAGCAGCGTATGACTATGGCTACACCTTC.

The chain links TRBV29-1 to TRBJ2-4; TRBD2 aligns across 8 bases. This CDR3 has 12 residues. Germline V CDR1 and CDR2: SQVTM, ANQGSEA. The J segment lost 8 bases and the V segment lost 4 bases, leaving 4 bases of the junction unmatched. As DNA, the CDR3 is TGCAGCGTTGCTCCGGGGGGGGACATTCAGTACTTC. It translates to CSVAPGGDIQYF.

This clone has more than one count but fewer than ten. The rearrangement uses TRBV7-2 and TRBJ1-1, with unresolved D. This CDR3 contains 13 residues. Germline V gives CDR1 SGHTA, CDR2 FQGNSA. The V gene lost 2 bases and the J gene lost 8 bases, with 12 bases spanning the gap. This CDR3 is CASSLSFGREAFF. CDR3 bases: TGTGCCAGCAGCTTAAGTTTCGGGCGCGAAGCTTTCTTT.

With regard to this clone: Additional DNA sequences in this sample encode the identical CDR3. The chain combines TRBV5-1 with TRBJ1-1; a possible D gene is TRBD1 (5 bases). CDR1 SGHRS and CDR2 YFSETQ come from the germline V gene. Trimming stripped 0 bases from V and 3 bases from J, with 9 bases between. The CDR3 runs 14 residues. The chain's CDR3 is CASSLAGGYTEAFF. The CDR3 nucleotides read TGCGCCAGCAGCTTGGCGGGGGGGTACACTGAAGCTTTCTTT.

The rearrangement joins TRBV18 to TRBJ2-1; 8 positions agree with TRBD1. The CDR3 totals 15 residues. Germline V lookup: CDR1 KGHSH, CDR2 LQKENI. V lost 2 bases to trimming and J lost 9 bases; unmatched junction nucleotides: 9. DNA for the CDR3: TGTGCCAGCTCACCAGGCCAGGGGGCGTTTGGTGAGCAGTTCTTC. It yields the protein CASSPGQGAFGEQFF.

The CDR3 sequence is CASSPGTDYGYTF. Written as DNA, the CDR3 is TGTGCCAGCAGCCCCGGGACTGACTATGGCTACACCTTC. The rearrangement uses TRBV11-3 and TRBJ1-2; D possibly corresponds to TRBD1 (5 bases). The CDR3 extends over 13 amino acids. The ends were cut back, 5 bases at V and 3 bases at J, with 10 bases in the middle. Germline V gives CDR1 SGHNT, CDR2 YENEEA.